Below, 12 T cell receptor beta chains from the same sample are listed, as sequenced in a study of T cell responses to AZD1222 COVID-19 vaccine. Sequenced by immunoSEQ multiplex PCR; TCRdb stores in-frame clones only, minus some. In the table there are approximately 110,000 clones, just over 85% of which are singletons. This sample comprised peripheral blood, obtained on day 0 of AZD1222 vaccination. These receptors all come from an adult in good health.

The genes are TRBV28 and TRBJ2-7, with D perhaps TRBD2 (6 bases). Germline V CDR1 and CDR2: MDHEN, SYDVKM. Between the trimmed V and J ends, which lost 4 bases and 4 bases, there was a span of 17 bases. The CDR3 has 15 amino acids. The CDR3 region is CASSSTGAGRYEQYF. The CDR3 region has the DNA TGTGCCAGCAGTTCGACTGGGGCGGGACGGTACGAGCAGTACTTC. The full variable domain, with the rest looked up from reference TRBV28 and TRBJ2-7, is DVKVTQSSRYLVKRTGEKVFLECVQDMDHENMFWYRQDPGLGLRLIYFSYDVKMKEKGDIPEGYSVSREKKERFSLILESASTNQTSMYLCASSSTGAGRYEQYFGPGTRLTVT.

The genes are TRBV28 and TRBJ1-4; maybe TRBD1 (6 bases). V was cut by 3 bases and J by 2 bases, with 13 bases left in between. The CDR3 sequence is 16 residues long. The germline gives CDR1 MDHEN, CDR2 SYDVKM. Here the CDR3 reads CASSLIGGRTNEKLFF. For the CDR3, the DNA is TGTGCCAGCAGTTTGATAGGGGGGCGGACTAATGAAAAACTGTTTTTT.

The chain is built from TRBV3-1 (or the pseudogene TRBV3-2) and TRBJ1-2; a weak D match, TRBD1 (5 bases). The germline V and J ends were trimmed by 4 bases and 5 bases, with 8 bases remaining between them. This CDR3 has 12 amino acids. Germline values: CDR1 LGHDT, CDR2 YNNKEL (reference sequence). The CDR3 spells CASSPGGYGYTF. CDR3 bases: TGTGCCAGCAGCCCCGGGGGGTATGGCTACACCTTC.

V and J are TRBV30 and TRBJ1-1; possibly TRBD1 for D (5 bases). This CDR3 is built from 13 residues. Germline assignment: CDR1 GTSNPN and CDR2 SVGIG (reference sequence). The V end lost 3 bases, the J end lost 3 bases, and 11 bases lay between the germline ends. The CDR3 region has the DNA TGTGCCTGGAGGGGCAGGGAAGACACTGAAGCTTTCTTT. Protein: CAWRGREDTEAFF.

A single count supports this clone. The genes are TRBV9 and TRBJ2-3; 10 positions match TRBD2. Germline values: CDR1 SGDLS, CDR2 YYNGEE. J lost 4 bases, V lost 2 bases, and 4 bases had no gene match. This CDR3 contains 15 residues. The CDR3 is CASSVLAGASDTQYF. CDR3 bases: TGTGCCAGCAGCGTTCTAGCGGGAGCGTCAGATACGCAGTATTTT.

CDR3 coding DNA: TGTGCCGGGAGGTCCGGGGGGAGCAATCAGCCCCAGCATTTT. It translates to CAGRSGGSNQPQHF. The rearrangement joins TRBV28 to TRBJ1-5, with a possible D match to TRBD1 (5 bases). This CDR3 contains 14 residues. The V gene lost 11 bases and the J gene lost 1 base, with 15 bases spanning the gap. CDR1 is MDHEN and CDR2 is SYDVKM in the germline V gene.

CDR3 DNA: TGTGCCAGCAGCGGTAACAGGGCCACTGAAGCTTTCTTT. This gives the protein CASSGNRATEAFF. The chain joins TRBV6-4 to TRBJ1-1; D perhaps matches TRBD1 (6 bases). Germline CDR1 is MRHNA and CDR2 is SNTAGT. The CDR3 length is 13 residues. Deletions cut 6 bases from V and 4 bases from J, with 12 bases between.

The V and J genes are TRBV28 and TRBJ2-6; D is unclear. CDR1 and CDR2 (germline): MDHEN, SYDVKM. With 6 bases removed from V and 0 bases from J, the gap between germline ends came to 12 bases. The CDR3 extends over 16 amino acids. CDR3 bases: TGTGCCAGCAGCCTCGTGGAGAGCTCTGGGGCCAACGTCCTGACTTTC. Its translation is CASSLVESSGANVLTF.

The rearrangement uses TRBV10-1 and TRBJ2-1; 8 bases line up with TRBD2. The J segment lost 10 bases and the V segment lost 2 bases, leaving 7 bases of the junction unmatched. This CDR3 is 14 amino acids long. The V gene's germline CDR1 is WNHNN and CDR2 SYGVQD (reference sequence). CDR3 protein: CASSEGTSLHEQFF. The CDR3 bases are TGCGCCAGCAGTGAGGGGACTAGTCTTCACGAGCAGTTCTTC.

The chain uses TRBV19 and TRBJ2-1, with 11 bases that match TRBD2. The germline V gene has CDR1 LNHDA and CDR2 SQIVND (reference sequence). Losses at the gene ends were 3 bases for V and 5 bases for J; bases not matched to a gene: 3. CDR3 length equals 15 residues. CDR3 sequence reads: CASSIGTSGHNEQFF. The DNA of the CDR3 is TGTGCCAGTAGTATCGGGACTAGCGGACACAATGAGCAGTTCTTC.

The chain uses TRBV29-1 and TRBJ1-2; D is perhaps TRBD1 (5 bases). Trimming took 4 bases from V and 3 from J, leaving 9 bases between them. The germline V gene has CDR1 SQVTM and CDR2 ANQGSEA. The CDR3 covers 12 residues. For the CDR3, the DNA is TGCAGCGTTGCGCGGGGGGACTATGGCTACACCTTC. Amino acid sequence: CSVARGDYGYTF.

The chain is built from TRBV5-6 and TRBJ2-1; 16 positions agree with TRBD2. CDR3 size: 14 residues. V shed 5 bases and J 9 bases; nucleotides not matched to a gene: 2. Per the germline V gene, CDR1 is SGHDT and CDR2 is YYEEEE. CDR3: CASRGLAGGPEQFF. CDR3 nucleotides: TGTGCCAGCAGGGGACTAGCGGGGGGGCCTGAGCAGTTCTTC.